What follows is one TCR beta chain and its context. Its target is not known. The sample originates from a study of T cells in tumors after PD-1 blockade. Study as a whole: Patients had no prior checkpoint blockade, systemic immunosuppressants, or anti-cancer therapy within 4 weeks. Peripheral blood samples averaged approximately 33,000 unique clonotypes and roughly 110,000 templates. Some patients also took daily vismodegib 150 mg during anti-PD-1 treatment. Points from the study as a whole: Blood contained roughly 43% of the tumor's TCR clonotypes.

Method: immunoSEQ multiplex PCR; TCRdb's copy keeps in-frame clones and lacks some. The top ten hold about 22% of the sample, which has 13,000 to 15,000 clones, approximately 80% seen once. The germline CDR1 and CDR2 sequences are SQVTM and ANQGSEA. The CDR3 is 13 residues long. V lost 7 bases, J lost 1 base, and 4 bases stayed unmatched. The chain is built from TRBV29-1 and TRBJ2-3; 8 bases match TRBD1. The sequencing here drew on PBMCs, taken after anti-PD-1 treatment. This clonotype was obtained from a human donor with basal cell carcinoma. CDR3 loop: CSASTGGTDTQYF. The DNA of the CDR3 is TGCAGCGCCTCGACAGGGGGCACAGATACGCAGTATTTT.